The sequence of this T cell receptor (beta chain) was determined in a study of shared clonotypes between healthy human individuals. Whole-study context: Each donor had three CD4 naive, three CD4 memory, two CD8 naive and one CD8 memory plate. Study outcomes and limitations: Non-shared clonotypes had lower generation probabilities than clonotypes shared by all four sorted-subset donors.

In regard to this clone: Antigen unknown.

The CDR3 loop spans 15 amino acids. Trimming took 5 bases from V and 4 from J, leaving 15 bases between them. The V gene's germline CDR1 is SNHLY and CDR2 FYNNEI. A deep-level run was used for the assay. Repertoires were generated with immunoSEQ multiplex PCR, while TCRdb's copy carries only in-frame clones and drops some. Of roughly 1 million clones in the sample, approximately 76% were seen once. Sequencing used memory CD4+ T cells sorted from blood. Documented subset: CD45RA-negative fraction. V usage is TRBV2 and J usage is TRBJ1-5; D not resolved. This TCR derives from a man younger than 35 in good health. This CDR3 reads CASSRSDGPNQPQHF. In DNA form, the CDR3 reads TGTGCCAGCAGTAGATCAGACGGCCCTAATCAGCCCCAGCATTTT.